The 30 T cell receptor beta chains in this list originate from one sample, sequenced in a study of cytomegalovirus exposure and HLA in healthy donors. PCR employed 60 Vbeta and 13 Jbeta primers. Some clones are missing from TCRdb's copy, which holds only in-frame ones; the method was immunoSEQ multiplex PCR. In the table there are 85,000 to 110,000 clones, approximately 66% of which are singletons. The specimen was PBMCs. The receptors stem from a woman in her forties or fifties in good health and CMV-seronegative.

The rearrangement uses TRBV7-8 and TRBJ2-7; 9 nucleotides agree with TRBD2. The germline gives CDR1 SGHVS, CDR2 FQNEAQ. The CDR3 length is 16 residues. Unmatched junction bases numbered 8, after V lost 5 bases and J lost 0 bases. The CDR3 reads CASSPINSGSSYEQYF. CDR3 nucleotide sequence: TGTGCCAGCAGCCCAATCAATAGCGGGAGCTCCTACGAGCAGTACTTC.

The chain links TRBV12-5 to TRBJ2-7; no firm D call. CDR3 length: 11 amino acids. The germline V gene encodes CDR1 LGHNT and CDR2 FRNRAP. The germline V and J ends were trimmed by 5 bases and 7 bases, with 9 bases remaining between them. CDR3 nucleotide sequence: TGTGCTAGTGGTCCCGCGACAGAGCAGTACTTC. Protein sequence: CASGPATEQYF.

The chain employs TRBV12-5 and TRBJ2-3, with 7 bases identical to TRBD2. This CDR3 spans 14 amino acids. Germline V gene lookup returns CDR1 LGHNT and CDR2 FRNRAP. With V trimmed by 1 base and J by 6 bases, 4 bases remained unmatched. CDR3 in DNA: TGTGCTAGTGGTTTGGGGACTAGTGCGGATACGCAGTATTTT. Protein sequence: CASGLGTSADTQYF.

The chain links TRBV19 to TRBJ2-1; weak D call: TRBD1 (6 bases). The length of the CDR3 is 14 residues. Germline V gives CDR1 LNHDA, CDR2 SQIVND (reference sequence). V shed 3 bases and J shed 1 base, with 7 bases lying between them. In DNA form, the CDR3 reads TGTGCCAGTAGTATCACAGGGTCCTACAATGAGCAGTTCTTC. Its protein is CASSITGSYNEQFF. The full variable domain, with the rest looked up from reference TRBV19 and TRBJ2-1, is DGGITQSPKYLFRKEGQNVTLSCEQNLNHDAMYWYRQDPGQGLRLIYYSQIVNDFQKGDIAEGYSVSREKKESFPLTVTSAQKNPTAFYLCASSITGSYNEQFFGPGTRLTVL.

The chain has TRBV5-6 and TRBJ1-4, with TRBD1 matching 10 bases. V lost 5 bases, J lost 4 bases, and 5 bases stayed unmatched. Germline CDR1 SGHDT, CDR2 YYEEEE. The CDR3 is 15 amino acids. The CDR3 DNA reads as TGTGCCAGCAGTCGGGACAGGGGTAATAATGAAAAACTGTTTTTT. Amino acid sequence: CASSRDRGNNEKLFF.

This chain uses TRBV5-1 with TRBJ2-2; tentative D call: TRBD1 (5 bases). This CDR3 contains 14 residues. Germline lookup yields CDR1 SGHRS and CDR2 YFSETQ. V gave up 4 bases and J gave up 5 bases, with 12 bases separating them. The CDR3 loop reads CASSAQGGTGELFF. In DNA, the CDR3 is TGCGCCAGCAGCGCGCAGGGTGGGACCGGGGAGCTGTTTTTT.

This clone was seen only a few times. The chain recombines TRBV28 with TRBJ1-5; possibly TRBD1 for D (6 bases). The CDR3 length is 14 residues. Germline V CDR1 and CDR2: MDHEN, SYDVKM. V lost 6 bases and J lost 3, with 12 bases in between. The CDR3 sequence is CASSQGGNNQPQHF. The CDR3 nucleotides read TGTGCCAGCAGCCAAGGGGGAAACAATCAGCCCCAGCATTTT.

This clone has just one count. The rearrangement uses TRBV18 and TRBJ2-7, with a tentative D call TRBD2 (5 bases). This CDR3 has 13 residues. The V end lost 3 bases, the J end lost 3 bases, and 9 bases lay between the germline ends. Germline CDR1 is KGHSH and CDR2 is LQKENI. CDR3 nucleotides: TGTGCCAGCTCACCCGGACGGGACTACGAGCAGTACTTC. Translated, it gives CASSPGRDYEQYF.

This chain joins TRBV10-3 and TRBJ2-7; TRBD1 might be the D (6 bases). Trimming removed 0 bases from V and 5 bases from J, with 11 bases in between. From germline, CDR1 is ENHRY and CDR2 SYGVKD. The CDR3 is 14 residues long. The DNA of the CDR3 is TGTGCCATCAGTGAGTCGGGCAGGGGAAACGAGCAGTACTTC. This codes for CAISESGRGNEQYF.

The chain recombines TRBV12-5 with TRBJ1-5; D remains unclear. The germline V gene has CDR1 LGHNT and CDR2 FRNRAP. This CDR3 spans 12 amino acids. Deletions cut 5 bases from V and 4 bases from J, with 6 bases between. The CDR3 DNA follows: TGTGCTAGTGGTATACAGAATCAGCCCCAGCATTTT. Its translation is CASGIQNQPQHF.

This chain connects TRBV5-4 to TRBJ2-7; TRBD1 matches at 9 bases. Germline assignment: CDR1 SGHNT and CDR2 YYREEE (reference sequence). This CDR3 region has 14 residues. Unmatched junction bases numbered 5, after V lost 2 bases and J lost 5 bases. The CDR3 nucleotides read TGTGCCAGCAGCTTAGGGACAGGGTCTGACGAGCAGTACTTC. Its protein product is CASSLGTGSDEQYF.

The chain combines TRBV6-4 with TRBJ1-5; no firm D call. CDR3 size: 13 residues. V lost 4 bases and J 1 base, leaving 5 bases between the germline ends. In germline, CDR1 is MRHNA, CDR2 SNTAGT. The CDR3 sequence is CASSVQSNQPQHF. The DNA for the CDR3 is TGTGCCAGCAGTGTCCAGAGCAATCAGCCCCAGCATTTT.

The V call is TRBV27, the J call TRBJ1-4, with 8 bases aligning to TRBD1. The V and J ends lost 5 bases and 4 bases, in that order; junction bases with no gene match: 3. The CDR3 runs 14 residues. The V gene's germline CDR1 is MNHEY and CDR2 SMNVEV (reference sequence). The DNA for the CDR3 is TGTGCCAGCAGTAGACAGGGGCTTAATGAAAAACTGTTTTTT. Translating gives CASSRQGLNEKLFF.

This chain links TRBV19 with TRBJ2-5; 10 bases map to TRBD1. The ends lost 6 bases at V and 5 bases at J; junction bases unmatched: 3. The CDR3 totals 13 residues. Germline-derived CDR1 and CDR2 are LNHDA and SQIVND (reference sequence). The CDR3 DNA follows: TGTGCCAGTAGCCGACAGGGGGCTGAGACCCAGTACTTC. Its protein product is CASSRQGAETQYF.

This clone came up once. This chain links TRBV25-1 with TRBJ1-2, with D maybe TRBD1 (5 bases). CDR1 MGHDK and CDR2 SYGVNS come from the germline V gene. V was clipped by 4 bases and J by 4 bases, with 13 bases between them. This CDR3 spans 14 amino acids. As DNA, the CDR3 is TGTGCCAGCAGTGCCCAGACAGAGATCTATGGCTACACCTTC. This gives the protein CASSAQTEIYGYTF.

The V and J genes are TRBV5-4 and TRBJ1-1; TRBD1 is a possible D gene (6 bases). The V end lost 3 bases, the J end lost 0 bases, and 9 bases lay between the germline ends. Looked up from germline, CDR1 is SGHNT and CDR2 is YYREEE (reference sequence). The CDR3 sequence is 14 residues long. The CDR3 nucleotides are TGTGCCAGCAGCTGGGGACAACTGAACACTGAAGCTTTCTTT. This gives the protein CASSWGQLNTEAFF.

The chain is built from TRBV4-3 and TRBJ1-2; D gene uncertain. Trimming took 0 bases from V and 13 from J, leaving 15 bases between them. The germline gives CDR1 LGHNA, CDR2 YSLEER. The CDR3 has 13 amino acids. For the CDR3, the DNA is TGCGCCAGCAGCCAAGATGTTGCGCCTCCGTCCACCTTC. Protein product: CASSQDVAPPSTF.

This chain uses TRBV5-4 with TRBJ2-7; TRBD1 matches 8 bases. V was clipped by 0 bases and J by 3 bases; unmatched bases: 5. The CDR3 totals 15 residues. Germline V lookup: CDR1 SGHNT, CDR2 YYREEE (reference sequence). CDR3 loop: CASSLGQGANYEQYF. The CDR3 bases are TGTGCCAGCAGCTTGGGGCAGGGGGCGAACTACGAGCAGTACTTC.

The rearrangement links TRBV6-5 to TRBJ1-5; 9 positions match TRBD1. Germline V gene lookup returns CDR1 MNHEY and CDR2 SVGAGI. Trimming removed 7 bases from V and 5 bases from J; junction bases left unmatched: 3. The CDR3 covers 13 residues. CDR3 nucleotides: TGTGCCAGCAAACGGGACAGGGATCAGCCCCAGCATTTT. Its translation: CASKRDRDQPQHF.

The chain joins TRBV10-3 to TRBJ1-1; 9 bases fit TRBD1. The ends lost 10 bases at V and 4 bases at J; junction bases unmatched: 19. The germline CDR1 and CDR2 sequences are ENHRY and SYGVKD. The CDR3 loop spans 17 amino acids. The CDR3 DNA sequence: TGTGCCACCGCATTAAGTCCGGGACAGGGAGTATTCACTGAAGCTTTCTTT. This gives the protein CATALSPGQGVFTEAFF.

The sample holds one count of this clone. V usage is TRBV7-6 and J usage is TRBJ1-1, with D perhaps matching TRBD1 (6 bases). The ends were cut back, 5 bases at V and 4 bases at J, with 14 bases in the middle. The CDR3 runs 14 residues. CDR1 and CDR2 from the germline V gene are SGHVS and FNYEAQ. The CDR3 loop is CASSPVQGSTEAFF. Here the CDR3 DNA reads TGTGCCAGCAGCCCGGTACAGGGTAGCACTGAAGCTTTCTTT.

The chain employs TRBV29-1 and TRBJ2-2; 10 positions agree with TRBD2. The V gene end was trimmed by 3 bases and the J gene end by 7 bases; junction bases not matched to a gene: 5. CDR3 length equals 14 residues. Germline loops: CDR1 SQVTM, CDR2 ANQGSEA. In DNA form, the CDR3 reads TGCAGCGTTGATGGTCTAGCGGGAGTCGGGGAGCTGTTTTTT. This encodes CSVDGLAGVGELFF.

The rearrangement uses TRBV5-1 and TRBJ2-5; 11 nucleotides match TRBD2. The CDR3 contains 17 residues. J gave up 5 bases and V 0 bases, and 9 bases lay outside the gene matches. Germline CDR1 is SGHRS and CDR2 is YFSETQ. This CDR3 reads CASSLAGSGGAGETQYF. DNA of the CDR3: TGCGCCAGCAGCTTGGCCGGTAGCGGGGGGGCCGGCGAGACCCAGTACTTC.

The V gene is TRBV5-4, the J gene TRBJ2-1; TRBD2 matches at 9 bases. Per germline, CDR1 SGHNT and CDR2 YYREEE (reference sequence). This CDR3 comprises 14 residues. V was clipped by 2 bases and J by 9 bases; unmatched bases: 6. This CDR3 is CASSFRGRAVEQFF. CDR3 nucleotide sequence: TGTGCCAGCAGCTTTCGCGGGAGGGCCGTTGAGCAGTTCTTC.

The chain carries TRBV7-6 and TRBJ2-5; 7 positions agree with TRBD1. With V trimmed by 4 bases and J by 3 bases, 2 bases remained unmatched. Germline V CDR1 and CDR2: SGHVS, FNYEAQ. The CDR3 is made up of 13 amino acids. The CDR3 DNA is TGTGCCAGCAGCTCGGGACAGAAAGAGACCCAGTACTTC. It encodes CASSSGQKETQYF.

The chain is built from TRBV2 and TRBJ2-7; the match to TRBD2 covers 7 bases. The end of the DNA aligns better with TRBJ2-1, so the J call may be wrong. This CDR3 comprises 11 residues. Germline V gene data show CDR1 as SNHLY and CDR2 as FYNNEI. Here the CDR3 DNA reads TGTGCCAGCAGGGGGGGGGTCGACCAGTTCTTC. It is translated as CASRGGVDQFF.

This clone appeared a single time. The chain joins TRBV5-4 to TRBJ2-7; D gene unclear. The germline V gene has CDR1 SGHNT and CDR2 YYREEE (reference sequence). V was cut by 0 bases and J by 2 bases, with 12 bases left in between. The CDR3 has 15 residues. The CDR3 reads CASSLAGWATYEQYF. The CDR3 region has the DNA TGTGCCAGCAGCTTGGCAGGCTGGGCAACCTACGAGCAGTACTTC. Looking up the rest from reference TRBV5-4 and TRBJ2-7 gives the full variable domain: ETGVTQSPTHLIKTRGQQVTLRCSSQSGHNTVSWYQQALGQGPQFIFQYYREEENGRGNFPPRFSGLQFPNYSSELNVNALELDDSALYLCASSLAGWATYEQYFGPGTRLTVT.

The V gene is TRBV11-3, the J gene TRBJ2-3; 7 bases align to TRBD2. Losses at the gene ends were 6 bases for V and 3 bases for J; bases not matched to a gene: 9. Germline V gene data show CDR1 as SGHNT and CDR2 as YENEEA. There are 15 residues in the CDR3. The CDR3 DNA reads TGTGCCAGCAGTCAAAGCGGGGTAGTAACAGATACGCAGTATTTT. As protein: CASSQSGVVTDTQYF.

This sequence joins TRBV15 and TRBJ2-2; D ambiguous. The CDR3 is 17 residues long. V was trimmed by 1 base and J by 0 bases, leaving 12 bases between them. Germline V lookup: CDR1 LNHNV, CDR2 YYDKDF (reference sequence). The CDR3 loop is CATSRVVTDTNTGELFF. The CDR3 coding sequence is TGTGCCACCAGCAGAGTAGTTACAGACACGAACACCGGGGAGCTGTTTTTT. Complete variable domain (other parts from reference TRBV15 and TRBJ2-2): DAMVIQNPRYQVTQFGKPVTLSCSQTLNHNVMYWYQQKSSQAPKLLFHYYDKDFNNEADTPDNFQSRRPNTSFCFLDIRSPGLGDTAMYLCATSRVVTDTNTGELFFGEGSRLTVL.

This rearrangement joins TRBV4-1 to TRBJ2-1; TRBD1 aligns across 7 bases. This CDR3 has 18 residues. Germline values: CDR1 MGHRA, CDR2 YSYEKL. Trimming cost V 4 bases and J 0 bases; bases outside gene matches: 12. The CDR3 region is CASSLIPAGTDSYNEQFF. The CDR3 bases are TGCGCCAGCAGCCTGATCCCGGCCGGGACAGACTCCTACAATGAGCAGTTCTTC.